The count of the clone carrying this TCR beta chain is one. Its cognate antigen is unknown. A much larger clone sits a single nucleotide away, making a read error possible. The CDR3 covers 13 residues. V was trimmed by 3 bases and J by 10 bases, leaving 13 bases between them. Germline V gene lookup returns CDR1 SGDLS and CDR2 YYNGEE. This sample was included in a study of T cells in Graves' hyperthyroidism and ophthalmopathy. RNA transcripts were the template for amplifying TCR beta CDR3 regions. Carried out on the TCR CDR3, a first-round RT-PCR used the HTBI primer set. TCRdb recomputed calls from the multiplex PCR reads with MiXCR, one row per CDR3 protein. This sample has 660,000 or so distinct CDR3 sequences, with about 45% found just once. General observations from the study: Also found in blood were most expanded thyroid clonotypes above 0.001. Ophthalmopathy could be told apart from stable hyperthyroidism with a 13 V-J model.

This TCR was recovered from an adult man with Graves' disease, either hyperthyroidism or ophthalmopathy (not recorded which). The chain is built from TRBV9 and TRBJ1-4; D is uncertain. Input material: peripheral blood or thyroid tissue (not recorded which). The CDR3 coding sequence is TGTGCCAGCAGCGCCGACCATAGCGGAAAACTGTTTTTT. Its translation is CASSADHSGKLFF.